These 30 T cell receptor beta chains came from one sample sequenced in a study of molecular identifiers for immune sequencing clone quantification. TCRdb fed the PCR reads into MiXCR, producing one record per CDR3 protein. This table holds 80,000 to 130,000 distinct CDR3 sequences, approximately 40% found once. Sequencing input: naive CD8+ T cells from blood, with Jurkat cell RNA spiked in. Subset in this sample: FACS-sorted CD8+CD4-CCR7+CD45RA+ naive T cells. The receptor source for this set is a human donor in good health. Some libraries in this study had Jurkat cell RNA spiked in.

The chain links TRBV7-2 to TRBJ2-5; TRBD2 is a possible D gene (6 bases). Germline-derived CDR1 and CDR2 are SGHTA and FQGNSA. This CDR3 is 15 amino acids long. V lost 5 bases, J lost 5 bases, and 18 bases lay in between. The CDR3 reads CASSPPGTQRETQYF. DNA for the CDR3: TGTGCCAGCAGCCCTCCCGGGACTCAGCGCGAGACCCAGTACTTC.

This sequence joins TRBV11-2 and TRBJ2-7; the D gene is possibly TRBD2 (7 bases). Trimming removed 10 bases at V and 5 bases at J, with 21 bases between. Germline CDR1 is SGHAT and CDR2 is FQNNGV. This CDR3 comprises 14 residues. The CDR3 DNA is TGTGCCACCACCTGGGGGGGGGGGCGCGACGAGCAGTACTTC. Its translation is CATTWGGGRDEQYF.

This clonotype came up many times. The rearrangement uses TRBV5-5 and TRBJ1-5, with no clear D. The CDR3 has 14 residues. The V end was cut by 0 bases, the J end by 3 bases, with 7 bases between. Germline CDR1 is SGHKS and CDR2 is YYEKEE (reference sequence). CDR3 bases: TGTGCCAGCAGCTTGGACAGTTTCAATCAGCCCCAGCATTTT. It yields the protein CASSLDSFNQPQHF.

This clonotype occurred many times. J is TRBJ2-5 and V is TRBV24-1; TRBD2 is a possible D gene (6 bases). This CDR3 has 12 residues. V was trimmed by 5 bases and J by 3 bases, leaving 6 bases between them. Germline assignment: CDR1 KGHDR and CDR2 SFDVKD. DNA for the CDR3: TGTGCCACCAGTGGGGGGGAAGAGACCCAGTACTTC. Translation gives CATSGGEETQYF.

In regard to this clonotype: An end of the junction does not agree with germline; a read error may underlie this. The chain combines TRBV14 with TRBJ2-7; a weak D match, TRBD2 (5 bases). CDR1 and CDR2 (germline): SGHDN, FVKESK. The CDR3 length is 14 residues. This CDR3 is CAGSPPVREYEQYF. The CDR3 DNA reads as TGTGCCGGCAGCCCCCCAGTAAGGGAGTACGAGCAGTACTTC.

The chain links TRBV11-2 to TRBJ2-2; 7 nucleotides align to TRBD1. J lost 1 base, V lost 2 bases, and 1 base had no gene match. The germline CDR1 and CDR2 sequences are SGHAT and FQNNGV. The CDR3 contains 15 residues. The CDR3 DNA reads TGTGCCAGCAGCTTATCAGGGGGGAACACCGGGGAGCTGTTTTTT. It specifies CASSLSGGNTGELFF.

This chain links TRBV5-1 with TRBJ2-7; 7 nucleotides agree with TRBD2. The CDR3 consists of 14 residues. J lost 5 bases, V lost 0 bases, and 5 bases had no gene match. Looked up from germline, CDR1 is SGHRS and CDR2 is YFSETQ. The CDR3 DNA reads as TGCGCCAGCAGCTTGGGCGGGAGAATGGACGAGCAGTACTTC. Translation: CASSLGGRMDEQYF.

This clonotype has more than one count but fewer than ten. The V gene is TRBV28, the J gene TRBJ2-3; D not resolved. CDR3 length: 12 residues. CDR1 and CDR2 (germline): MDHEN, SYDVKM. Between the trimmed V and J ends, which lost 5 bases and 4 bases, there was a span of 7 bases. CDR3 nucleotides: TGTGCCAGCAGTCCCGTTCCAGATACGCAGTATTTT. Its translation is CASSPVPDTQYF.

This clonotype was seen once. Here the CDR3 omits its conserved ending phenylalanine or tryptophan, so a read error is the likely source. The chain couples TRBV12-3 or TRBV12-4 to TRBJ2-3, with unresolved D. The length of the CDR3 is 15 residues. V was clipped by 1 base and J by 0 bases, with 8 bases between them. The CDR3 is CASSLGASSTDTQYI. The CDR3 region has the DNA TGTGCCAGCAGTTTAGGGGCCTCGAGCACAGATACGCAGTATATT.

The chain combines TRBV7-3 with TRBJ2-3, with D perhaps TRBD1 or TRBD2 (5 bases each). The CDR3 is made up of 13 amino acids. Between the trimmed V and J ends, which lost 8 bases and 2 bases, there was a span of 11 bases. Looked up from germline, CDR1 is SGHTA and CDR2 is FQGTGA. Here the CDR3 DNA reads TGTGCCAGCGGCCATGGGACCACAGATACGCAGTATTTT. Amino acid sequence: CASGHGTTDTQYF.

With regard to this clonotype: One base away lies a much larger clone, so this may be a sequencing read error. The gene calls are TRBV28 and TRBJ2-7, with D unresolved. The V gene's germline CDR1 is MDHEN and CDR2 SYDVKM. CDR3 length: 13 amino acids. CDR3 DNA: TGTGCCGGCAGGACCGGAACTACCTACGAGCAGTACTTC. Its protein is CAGRTGTTYEQYF.

The sample holds a few counts of this clonotype. The rearrangement uses TRBV9 and TRBJ2-7; D may be TRBD1 (5 bases). CDR3 size: 14 residues. Germline CDR1 and CDR2: SGDLS and YYNGEE. Trimming took off 4 bases at V and 0 bases at J, with 11 bases between the two ends. CDR3 DNA sequence: TGTGCCAGCAGCCCCCATGGGGCCTCCTACGAGCAGTACTTC. Amino acids: CASSPHGASYEQYF.

This clonotype was picked up many times. The chain carries TRBV7-6 and TRBJ2-7, with 7 bases matching TRBD1. This CDR3 has 13 residues. J was trimmed by 2 bases and V by 5 bases; bases with no gene match: 3. Germline assignment: CDR1 SGHVS and CDR2 FNYEAQ. This CDR3 reads CASSRGTAYEQYF. The CDR3 bases are TGTGCCAGCAGCCGAGGGACAGCCTACGAGCAGTACTTC.

With regard to this clonotype: An end of the junction differs from the germline gene, which may be a read error. The chain joins TRBV5-3 to TRBJ2-2, with TRBD2 as a possible D gene (5 bases). TRBV5-3 is marked as an open reading frame, function uncertain. This CDR3 comprises 13 residues. The CDR3 spells CASSLEYAGEQFF. The CDR3 DNA is TGTGCCAGCAGCTTGGAATATGCCGGGGAGCAGTTTTTT.

CDR3 coding DNA: TGTGCCAGCAGTTTTAACCCCACTCAGGTGACAGATACGCAGTATTTT. It translates to CASSFNPTQVTDTQYF. This rearrangement joins TRBV13 to TRBJ2-3; D gene uncertain. This CDR3 is built from 16 residues. V was clipped by 6 bases and J by 3 bases, with 19 bases between them. Looked up from germline, CDR1 is PRHDT and CDR2 is FYEKMQ (reference sequence).

As concerns this clonotype: This could be a read error, since a much larger clone is one nucleotide away. The CDR3 region has the DNA TGTGCCAGCAGCGGAGGGCCCGGCCTTTCAACTAATGAAAAACTGCTTTTT. This gives the protein CASSGGPGLSTNEKLLF. The chain links TRBV9 to TRBJ1-4; D is ambiguous. The germline CDR1 and CDR2 sequences are SGDLS and YYNGEE. CDR3 size: 17 residues.

Comment on this clonotype: One end of the junction fails to match germline, which may point to a read error. The V and J genes are TRBV7-6 and TRBJ2-7; 7 bases fit TRBD1. Per germline, CDR1 SGHVS and CDR2 FNYEAQ. The CDR3 totals 12 residues. The CDR3 loop is CARSLTGYEQYF. DNA of the CDR3: TGTGCCCGCAGCCTGACAGGGTACGAGCAGTACTTC.

This clonotype has more than one count but fewer than ten. This sequence joins TRBV20-1 and TRBJ2-5; 11 bases are shared with TRBD2. CDR1 and CDR2 from the germline V gene are DFQATT and SNEGSKA (reference sequence). The CDR3 runs to 16 residues. Unmatched junction bases numbered 10, after V lost 5 bases and J lost 2 bases. CDR3 region: CSASRLAGYIQETQYF. In DNA, the CDR3 is TGCAGTGCTTCGCGACTAGCGGGATATATACAAGAGACCCAGTACTTC.

The chain is built from TRBV4-3 and TRBJ2-4; D unclear. Germline V gene sequence: CDR1 LGHNA, CDR2 YSLEER. Trimming took off 0 bases at V and 1 base at J, with 10 bases between the two ends. The CDR3 contains 16 residues. For the CDR3, the DNA is TGCGCCAGCAGCCAAGACAGGAGTATGGCCAAAAACATTCAGTACTTC. Its protein is CASSQDRSMAKNIQYF.

About this clonotype: A much more abundant neighbour one base away suggests this may be a read error. V is TRBV6-5 and J is TRBJ1-1; a weak D match, TRBD1 (5 bases). Trimming removed 10 bases at V and 7 bases at J, with 13 bases between. The germline CDR1 and CDR2 sequences are MNHEY and SVGAGI. The CDR3 covers 11 residues. CDR3 sequence reads: CATTMGREAFF. CDR3 bases: TGTGCCACAACCATGGGGCGTGAAGCTTTCTTT.

This clonotype has a count of ten or more. The chain couples TRBV7-9 to TRBJ2-7; TRBD1 might be the D (6 bases). V gave up 4 bases and J gave up 0 bases, with 10 bases separating them. Per germline, CDR1 SEHNR and CDR2 FQNEAQ (reference sequence). The length of the CDR3 is 14 residues. In nucleotides, the CDR3 is TGTGCCAGCAGCTCCGACAGGACCTCCTACGAGCAGTACTTC. This gives the protein CASSSDRTSYEQYF.

This clonotype appeared many times. The rearrangement joins TRBV5-5 to TRBJ2-7, with D possibly called TRBD1 or TRBD2 (5 bases each). The CDR3 consists of 12 residues. Germline CDR1 and CDR2: SGHKS and YYEKEE (reference sequence). Trimming removed 0 bases from V and 6 bases from J, with 7 bases in between. This chain's CDR3 is CASSLGGFEQYF. CDR3 DNA sequence: TGTGCCAGCAGCTTGGGGGGGTTCGAGCAGTACTTC.

With respect to this clonotype: It may be a read error: a sequence one base away is much more abundant. This rearrangement joins TRBV29-1 to TRBJ2-2, with unresolved D. The CDR3 is made up of 16 amino acids. Germline values: CDR1 SQVTM, CDR2 ANQGSEA. Trimming removed 0 bases from V and 1 base from J, with 12 bases in between. Here the CDR3 DNA reads TGCAGCGTTGAAGAAAAGAGAGACCAGAACACCGGGGAGCTGTTTTTT. It specifies CSVEEKRDQNTGELFF.

The chain links TRBV20-1 to TRBJ2-5; D may be TRBD1 or TRBD2 (6 bases each). V dropped 0 bases and J dropped 5 bases, with 10 bases sitting between them. CDR3 length: 13 residues. The V gene's germline CDR1 is DFQATT and CDR2 SNEGSKA (reference sequence). The chain's CDR3 is CSARDGGRETQYF. The CDR3 DNA reads TGCAGTGCTAGAGATGGGGGGCGGGAGACCCAGTACTTC.

Remarks on this clonotype: Being one base from a much bigger clone, this may be a read error. The chain links TRBV7-9 to TRBJ2-7, with a weak D call TRBD2 (5 bases). The J call may be faulty, since TRBJ2-1 better matches the DNA end. CDR1 is SEHNR, CDR2 FQNEAQ, per germline (reference sequence). The CDR3 has 9 residues. The CDR3 nucleotides are TGTGCCAGCGGGAGCGAGCAGTTCTTC. As protein: CASGSEQFF.

V usage is TRBV27 and J usage is TRBJ2-7; D ambiguous. This CDR3 has 13 residues. Germline assignment: CDR1 MNHEY and CDR2 SMNVEV (reference sequence). Between the trimmed V and J ends, which lost 5 bases and 2 bases, there was a span of 10 bases. The CDR3 nucleotides are TGTGCCAGCAGTCCAGGACGAGCCTACGAGCAGTACTTC. Protein product: CASSPGRAYEQYF.

J is TRBJ2-2 and V is TRBV20-1, with D possibly called TRBD1 or TRBD2 (5 bases each). Germline lookup yields CDR1 DFQATT and CDR2 SNEGSKA (reference sequence). CDR3 length equals 15 residues. The V gene lost 6 bases and the J gene lost 4 bases, with 18 bases spanning the gap. CDR3 loop: CSASSGTAITGELFF. CDR3 DNA sequence: TGCAGTGCATCATCCGGGACGGCTATCACCGGGGAGCTGTTTTTT.

This clonotype was recorded a few times. V gene TRBV28 combines with J gene TRBJ2-2; 9 bases are a match to TRBD1. This CDR3 comprises 14 residues. Germline assignment: CDR1 MDHEN and CDR2 SYDVKM. The V segment lost 6 bases and the J segment 8 bases; nucleotides outside the gene matches: 7. CDR3 sequence reads: CASRAQGAGGELFF. CDR3 bases: TGTGCCAGCAGGGCACAGGGGGCAGGAGGGGAGCTGTTTTTT.

V usage is TRBV28 and J usage is TRBJ2-1, with 7 bases lining up with TRBD1. The CDR3 runs 17 residues. Germline CDR1 and CDR2: MDHEN and SYDVKM. Trimming removed 2 bases from V and 6 bases from J; junction bases left unmatched: 13. The DNA of the CDR3 is TGTGCCAGCAGTTTACCCCGGTACAGGGGAAAAGGCAATGAGCAGTTCTTC. Translating gives CASSLPRYRGKGNEQFF.

Only a few counts were recorded for this clonotype. The V call is TRBV9, the J call TRBJ1-5, with unresolved D. Germline loops: CDR1 SGDLS, CDR2 YYNGEE. V lost 3 bases, J lost 8 bases, and 18 bases lay in between. This CDR3 comprises 15 residues. CDR3 DNA sequence: TGTGCCAGCAGCGAGGGAGGGTATTCTCGTGAGCCCCAGCATTTT. Its translation: CASSEGGYSREPQHF. The complete variable domain, with remaining parts taken from reference TRBV9 and TRBJ1-5, reads DSGVTQTPKHLITATGQRVTLRCSPRSGDLSVYWYQQSLDQGLQFLIQYYNGEERAKGNILERFSAQQFPDLHSELNLSSLELGDSALYFCASSEGGYSREPQHFGDGTRLSIL.